Listed here are 9 T cell receptor beta chains from one sample, sequenced in a study of long-term antiretroviral therapy in people with HIV. This was the immunoSEQ v3.0 assay at survey level. Method: immunoSEQ multiplex PCR; TCRdb's copy keeps in-frame clones and lacks some. The sample includes roughly 32,000 clones, 95% to 98% of them seen just once. Sequenced material: unsorted PBMCs, taken 7.6 years after starting antiretroviral therapy. The receptor source for this set is a man aged 25 to 40 with HIV.

In this sample, this clone turned up a few times. This rearrangement joins TRBV4-3 to TRBJ1-1, with a weak D call TRBD1 (6 bases). The CDR3 consists of 20 residues. V lost 4 bases and J 1 base, leaving 28 bases between the germline ends. Per the germline V gene, CDR1 is LGHNA and CDR2 is YSLEER. CDR3 DNA sequence: TGCGCCAGCAGCCCTAGGGCGTTTGGGGGGGCGGTGGGTTCGAACACTGAAGCTTTCTTT. It encodes CASSPRAFGGAVGSNTEAFF.

The count of this clone is one. The CDR3 bases are TGTGCCAGCTCACCAAGCGGACAATACTCTGGGGCCAACGTCCTGACTTTC. Amino acid sequence: CASSPSGQYSGANVLTF. The chain has TRBV18 and TRBJ2-6; D tentatively fits TRBD1 or TRBD2 (5 bases each). Germline V CDR1 and CDR2: KGHSH, LQKENI. The CDR3 extends over 17 amino acids. The ends were cut back, 2 bases at V and 0 bases at J, with 11 bases in the middle.

This clone was recorded only once. This chain joins TRBV6-5 and TRBJ1-1; TRBD1 might be the D (5 bases). The germline V and J ends were trimmed by 0 bases and 4 bases, with 12 bases remaining between them. The CDR3 has 15 residues. Germline V gene sequence: CDR1 MNHEY, CDR2 SVGAGI. CDR3 amino acids: CASSYSGGSGTEAFF. CDR3 coding DNA: TGTGCCAGCAGTTACTCGGGGGGGTCGGGCACTGAAGCTTTCTTT.

The CDR3 loop is CASSPLRGDYEQYF. For the CDR3, the DNA is TGTGCCAGCTCACCTCTCAGGGGGGACTACGAGCAGTACTTC. The gene calls are TRBV18 and TRBJ2-7, with D possibly matching TRBD1 (7 bases). The CDR3 runs 14 residues. Looked up from germline, CDR1 is KGHSH and CDR2 is LQKENI. The V gene lost 3 bases and the J gene lost 3 bases, with 12 bases spanning the gap. The full variable domain, with the rest looked up from reference TRBV18 and TRBJ2-7, is NAGVMQNPRHLVRRRGQEARLRCSPMKGHSHVYWYRQLPEEGLKFMVYLQKENIIDESGMPKERFSAEFPKEGPSILRIQQVVRGDSAAYFCASSPLRGDYEQYFGPGTRLTVT.

The chain couples TRBV27 to TRBJ2-1; TRBD2 agrees at 11 bases. Germline assignment: CDR1 MNHEY and CDR2 SMNVEV (reference sequence). V shed 5 bases and J 5 bases; nucleotides not matched to a gene: 8. The CDR3 consists of 16 residues. CDR3 residues: CASSRVAGGGHNEQFF. The CDR3 DNA follows: TGTGCCAGCAGTCGAGTAGCGGGAGGGGGGCACAATGAGCAGTTCTTC.

The V gene is TRBV30, the J gene TRBJ1-5; D gene unclear. Per germline, CDR1 GTSNPN and CDR2 SVGIG (reference sequence). The CDR3 consists of 12 residues. V was trimmed by 5 bases and J by 0 bases, leaving 5 bases between them. In nucleotides, the CDR3 is TGTGCCTGGGGAGGTAGCAATCAGCCCCAGCATTTT. Translating gives CAWGGSNQPQHF.

The chain has TRBV6-5 and TRBJ1-1; 9 bases fit TRBD1. This CDR3 is 14 amino acids long. Germline V CDR1 and CDR2: MNHEY, SVGAGI. J was trimmed by 4 bases and V by 6 bases; bases with no gene match: 6. The DNA of the CDR3 is TGTGCCAGCAGCTGGGGACAGGGACGCACTGAAGCTTTCTTT. It encodes CASSWGQGRTEAFF.

V is TRBV10-1 and J is TRBJ2-1; D possibly uses TRBD1 or TRBD2 (5 bases each). Trimming pared 2 bases from V and 5 bases from J, leaving 16 bases between. The CDR3 consists of 16 residues. Germline V CDR1 and CDR2: WNHNN, SYGVQD (reference sequence). CDR3 sequence (DNA): TGCGCCAGCAGTGAGGAGGGGCTAGGCCCTCACAATGAGCAGTTCTTC. It specifies CASSEEGLGPHNEQFF.

This chain links TRBV9 with TRBJ1-3, with D unclear. Trimming removed 0 bases at V and 4 bases at J, with 5 bases between. This CDR3 contains 13 residues. In germline, CDR1 is SGDLS, CDR2 YYNGEE. The DNA for the CDR3 is TGTGCCAGCAGCGTAGATGCAGGAAACACCATATATTTT. This gives the protein CASSVDAGNTIYF.